The TCR beta chain under discussion was sequenced for a study of blood T cell repertoires in COVID-19 (dated by TCRdb to the early 2020s). In the study overall: Samples from collaborators originated in the United States, Italy and Spain and spanned both the acute and convalescent phases of COVID-19. Deeply sampled blood TCRbeta repertoires from subjects exposed to, actively infected with, or recovered from COVID-19 were included in the dataset. HLA class I and class II types, where available, came from metadata supplied by the sample provider rather than from assay-based typing. A freely available public database, intended as a resource for researchers studying the immune response to SARS-CoV-2, is where the repertoires were released. The material from the prospective study consisted of cDNA or gDNA derived from T cells, B-cell-depleted T cells, or PBMCs. Sample metadata almost always included a de-identified subject ID, COVID-19 status, age in years and sex. The samples were drawn from two sources: the first 160 participants of the ongoing ImmuneRACE study, and over 1,000 subjects contributed by 6 global collaborators.

The collaborating institutions used their own protocols to collect whole blood in K2EDTA tubes. Collaborator samples were shipped for TCRbeta analysis as frozen whole blood, isolated PBMCs, or DNA extracted from either sample type. From cysteine to phenylalanine, the CDR3 is 13 amino acids long. Only the CDR3 DNA is retained, 39 bases long and in frame from the first base. V and J lose 2 bases and 2 bases, and a span of 6 bases separates them. CDR1 and CDR2, looked up from the germline V gene (reference sequence), are MNHEY and SMNVEV. What the authors observed across the whole study: Clinical and demographic metadata were provided uncurated, with the amount varying by source and participant.

The immunoSEQ Assay, a bias-controlled multiplex PCR, was used to amplify TCRbeta CDR3 regions from genomic DNA. In the paper's pipeline: The number of nucleated cells in each sample was estimated from the amplification of reference gene primers within the assay. To quantify the absolute abundance of each unique TCRbeta CDR3 rearrangement, sequence reads were collapsed and filtered. Productive Simpson clonality was computed per sample as the square root of Simpson's diversity index over productive rearrangements. The source is immuneACCESS, and TCRdb retained only in-frame sequences with V and J called. Part of the clones is not carried over; for the studies checked, unresolved V genes explain less than half of this, and the remainder is unexplained. That table furnishes V, J and clone size, whereas the DNA furnished D and trimming. This sample has 65,000 to 100,000 clones in its table, and less than 85% of those were observed once. The top ten clonotypes cover approximately 14% of the sample.

Remarks on this clone: No cognate antigen has been identified for it. Base qualities were left out, and no much larger clone turns up one base away.

The receptor chain draws on TRBV27 and TRBJ1-2; no confident D gene assignment can be made. The specimen sequenced was peripheral blood. This TCR came from a human donor in a cohort sampled during active COVID-19. The DNA is TGTGCCAGCAGTTTACCAGGAAACTATGGCTACACCTTC. This sequence encodes CASSLPGNYGYTF.